The sample holds many counts of the clone carrying this T cell receptor (beta chain). The source material, RNA transcripts, was used to amplify TCR beta CDR3 regions. HTBI primers were used for first-round RT-PCR of the TCR CDR3. TCRdb fed the multiplex PCR reads into MiXCR, producing one record per CDR3 protein. This repertoire shows fewer than 800,000 distinct CDR3 sequences, roughly 17% found once; its top ten account for roughly 8%. The CDR3 spans 15 residues. V lost 3 bases and J lost 2, with 14 bases in between. Per germline, CDR1 SGHTA and CDR2 FQGNSA. This entry belongs to a study of T cells in Graves' hyperthyroidism and ophthalmopathy.

The genes are TRBV7-2 and TRBJ2-7, with D possibly being TRBD1 (5 bases). The TCR sequence derives from a man younger than 35 with Graves' hyperthyroidism. The sample consisted of blood. CDR3 loop: CASSFGARVTYEQYF. The CDR3 bases are TGTGCCAGCAGCTTCGGAGCCAGGGTCACCTACGAGCAGTACTTC.